Given below is one T cell receptor beta chain in context. This clonotype was seen a handful of times. What this receptor recognizes is not known. No quality values exist for individual bases; no much larger clone is one base distant. The sample comes from a study of T cells in Graves' hyperthyroidism and ophthalmopathy (dated by TCRdb to between 2018 and 2020). With respect to the entire study: Peripheral blood samples were taken at initial diagnosis, before any treatment was given. In addition, the study compared T-cell repertoires in thyroid tissue and in blood from roughly six Graves' hyperthyroidism patients. Once sampling was done, hyperthyroidism patients were given methimazole at a starting dose of 30 mg daily, whereas ophthalmopathy patients were given high-dose intravenous methylprednisolone. The 90 to 100 discovery patients were randomly divided into training and test sets at a 7:3 ratio. Prospective prediction of ophthalmopathy was tested in an independent validation cohort consisting of 18 hyperthyroidism patients and over 15 patients who later progressed to ophthalmopathy. According to the paper, TCR Vbeta CDR3 sequencing was carried out on over 130 peripheral blood samples, which came from 40 to 45 ophthalmopathy, around 75 hyperthyroidism and roughly 17 progressor patients. TCR V-J signatures able to tell the groups apart were searched for in a discovery cohort of 100 patients, of whom approximately 40 had Graves' ophthalmopathy and around 57 had stable Graves' hyperthyroidism.

TCR beta CDR3 regions were amplified from RNA transcripts. The TCR CDR3 was subjected to a first round of RT-PCR using the HTBI primer set and the Qiagen OneStep RT-PCR kit. Libraries were constructed in a second round of multiplex PCR, after which size selection and purification were performed. Paired-end sequencing of the libraries was performed with 100 bp reads on an Illumina HiSeq2000. As for the authors' bioinformatics: SOAPnuke was used to process the raw data, removing reads that contained adapters or uncalled bases, had a mean Phred below 15, or lacked an exact match to the constant primer or identifier. COPE v1.2.5 was used to merge high-quality paired reads, and clonotypes were defined as unique nucleotide sequences. Clonotypes were aligned to IMGT TRBV, TRBD and TRBJ reference segments using MiTCR v1.1. The analysis included only V-J combinations with a frequency above 0.0001, which together covered 99% to 99.2% of the repertoires. The TCS score was defined as F50 (clonal expansion) divided by E x V (chaos), with BLOSUM62-based TCRdist calculated between CDR3 peptides within each V-J. Welch's t-statistics and random forest reduced around 510 V-J features to 10 to 15, which were used in a naive Bayes classifier (R e1071). Starting from the raw public reads, TCRdb applied fastp trimming at Q25, assembled clones with MiXCR and retained in-frame beta chains. Every entry covers one CDR3 protein and lists the most common genes and DNA from its rows. TCRdb's processing, not the authors', yielded these V and J calls. The sample has roughly 400,000 distinct CDR3 sequences on record, approximately 15% of them singletons. 28% of the sample goes to the ten largest clones.

Points the paper makes about the study in general: In validation, progression to ophthalmopathy was predicted by the model with around 71% sensitivity and 72% to 85% specificity, a median of around 5.9 months before onset. A 13 V-J signature model separated ophthalmopathy from stable hyperthyroidism, with nearly 90% sensitivity and roughly 81% specificity in cross-validation and 80%/75% in testing. Most expanded thyroid clonotypes (frequency above 0.001) were also found in blood, which suggests that blood repertoires may mirror thyroid immune responses. No statistical method was used to fix the sample size in advance, and group allocation was not hidden from the investigators.

Hyperthyroidism patients were newly diagnosed, with disease duration under 2 months, and aged 18 to 65 years. Any patient with an uncontrolled infection, another autoimmune disease, pregnancy or lactation was excluded. Clinical symptoms, serum thyroxine and TRAb, thyroid ultrasound, and orbital computed tomography formed the basis for the diagnoses. Blood from progressor patients was collected at the time of first diagnosis with hyperthyroidism, before any ophthalmopathy symptoms had appeared. PBMCs were separated from approximately 9.9 ml of fresh peripheral blood using Ficoll-Paque density gradient centrifugation. Progressor patients were defined as those initially diagnosed with Graves' hyperthyroidism in whom ophthalmopathy developed during follow-up. Trizol reagent was used to extract total RNA, and RNA quality was then checked on an Agilent 2100 Bioanalyzer. Its CDR3 holds 14 amino acids, cysteine through phenylalanine. The CDR3 DNA has 42 bases and is translated from base 1. V is clipped by 6 bases and J by 4 bases, and the sequence between their germline boundaries is 15 bases long. The germline V gene supplies CDR1 MDHEN and CDR2 SYDVKM.

The receptor was isolated from a woman aged 18 to 35 with Graves' hyperthyroidism that later progressed to Graves' ophthalmopathy. Specimen: blood. The chain is made from TRBV28 and TRBJ1-2, with TRBD1 perhaps the D gene, on 6 matching bases. The sequenced DNA is TGTGCCAGCAGACGACTGGACAGAACCTATGGCTACACCTTC. The translation is CASRRLDRTYGYTF.